Listed here are 20 T cell receptor beta chains from one sample, sequenced in a study of T cells in Graves' hyperthyroidism and ophthalmopathy. Researchers amplified the TCR beta CDR3 regions from RNA transcripts. The HTBI primer set was used in a first-round RT-PCR of the TCR CDR3. TCRdb fed the multiplex PCR reads into MiXCR, producing one record per CDR3 protein. The data hold fewer than 500,000 distinct CDR3 sequences, with roughly 14% observed a single time. Sample: blood. These receptors all come from a man aged 18 to 35 with Graves' ophthalmopathy.

In this sample, this clonotype turned up many times. The chain employs TRBV6-1 and TRBJ2-5; D is uncertain. V was cut by 8 bases and J by 5 bases, with 18 bases left in between. The CDR3 runs to 14 residues. CDR1 is MNHNS, CDR2 SASEGT, per germline. The DNA of the CDR3 is TGTGCCAGCGGCCCCACCTGGAAAGCGGAGACCCAGTACTTC. Amino acid sequence: CASGPTWKAETQYF.

This clonotype has a single count. This chain links TRBV11-2 with TRBJ1-2; 7 bases are shared with TRBD1. CDR1 is SGHAT, CDR2 FQNNGV, per germline. Germline trimming cut 0 bases from V and 4 bases from J; bases unmatched to any gene: 8. The CDR3 has 16 residues. CDR3 nucleotide sequence: TGTGCCAGCAGCTTAGATCGAGGGGGCGGCACCTATGGCTACACCTTC. It specifies CASSLDRGGGTYGYTF.

On this clonotype itself: A much larger clonotype is one base distant, so this may be a read error. V is TRBV11-2 and J is TRBJ2-1, with TRBD1 identical over 11 bases. The CDR3 spans 15 residues. Germline CDR1 is SGHAT and CDR2 is FQNNGV. CDR3 bases: TGTACCAGCAGCTTAGGGGACAGGGGGGATACTGAGCAGTTCTTC. This gives the protein CTSSLGDRGDTEQFF.

This clonotype was seen repeatedly, ten times or more. The V call is TRBV5-1, the J call TRBJ2-3; TRBD2 matches 7 bases. This CDR3 has 16 amino acids. The junction had 8 bases not matched to a gene; V was cut back by 4 bases and J by 0 bases. Germline CDR1 is SGHRS and CDR2 is YFSETQ. CDR3 residues: CASSHGLDLSTDTQYF. The CDR3 DNA follows: TGCGCCAGCAGCCATGGACTAGACCTTAGCACAGATACGCAGTATTTT.

This clonotype occurred many times. This chain uses TRBV7-6 with TRBJ2-7, with 7 bases aligning to TRBD1. Trimming removed 4 bases from V and 6 bases from J; junction bases left unmatched: 18. The CDR3 spans 17 residues. Looked up from germline, CDR1 is SGHVS and CDR2 is FNYEAQ. CDR3 loop: CASSSLKGRTGLTEQYF. The CDR3 DNA follows: TGTGCCAGCAGCTCACTTAAGGGCAGGACAGGCCTCACCGAGCAGTACTTC. The full variable domain, rest sourced from reference TRBV7-6 and TRBJ2-7, is GAGVSQSPRYKVTKRGQDVALRCDPISGHVSLYWYRQALGQGPEFLTYFNYEAQQDKSGLPNDRFSAERPEGSISTLTIQRTEQRDSAMYRCASSSLKGRTGLTEQYFGPGTRLTVT.

This clonotype came up a few times. This CDR3 reads CASSQRPAGEAQEQYF. The DNA for the CDR3 is TGCGCCAGCAGCCAGCGCCCAGCGGGGGAGGCACAAGAGCAGTACTTC. The genes are TRBV4-1 and TRBJ2-7; 8 positions agree with TRBD2. Trimming at V came to 3 bases and at J to 7 bases, leaving 14 bases not matched to a gene. This CDR3 has 16 residues. CDR1 MGHRA and CDR2 YSYEKL come from the germline V gene.

The chain has TRBV27 and TRBJ2-7; 8 bases line up with TRBD2. The germline CDR1 and CDR2 sequences are MNHEY and SMNVEV (reference sequence). The CDR3 covers 19 residues. The V gene end was trimmed by 0 bases and the J gene end by 0 bases; junction bases not matched to a gene: 13. The CDR3 nucleotides read TGTGCCAGCAGTTTATCCGGGGGAGAGGCGGGAGGTAGCTCCTACGAGCAGTACTTC. Translation gives CASSLSGGEAGGSSYEQYF.

Many counts were recorded for this clonotype. The gene calls are TRBV27 and TRBJ2-3; tentative D call: TRBD2 (6 bases). The CDR3 has 12 residues. Germline V gene data show CDR1 as MNHEY and CDR2 as SMNVEV (reference sequence). V was pared by 5 bases and J by 6 bases, with 9 bases between. In nucleotides, the CDR3 is TGTGCCAGCAGTGGTGGGAGGGATACGCAGTATTTT. Residues: CASSGGRDTQYF.

Ten or more counts support this clonotype. The rearrangement joins TRBV5-1 to TRBJ2-1; 7 nucleotides agree with TRBD1. CDR1 is SGHRS, CDR2 YFSETQ, per germline. V was pared by 2 bases and J by 5 bases, with 7 bases of the junction left unmatched. This CDR3 is 15 amino acids long. The CDR3 is CASSFRGIENNEQFF. The CDR3 coding sequence is TGCGCCAGCAGCTTCAGGGGGATAGAGAACAATGAGCAGTTCTTC.

V is TRBV2 and J is TRBJ2-2; 9 bases fit TRBD2. Germline CDR1 SNHLY, CDR2 FYNNEI. V gave up 6 bases and J gave up 4 bases; unmatched junction bases: 6. The CDR3 sequence is 15 residues long. The CDR3, as DNA: TGTGCCAGCAGGGGCGGGAGGGGGACCACCGGGGAGCTGTTTTTT. This codes for CASRGGRGTTGELFF.

The table lists this clonotype with many counts. This chain joins TRBV9 and TRBJ2-5; D remains unclear. The CDR3 contains 14 residues. With 0 bases removed from V and 5 bases from J, the gap between germline ends came to 11 bases. Germline V gives CDR1 SGDLS, CDR2 YYNGEE. CDR3 sequence (DNA): TGTGCCAGCAGCGTAGGCCCAAACTGGGAGACCCAGTACTTC. It is translated as CASSVGPNWETQYF.

This clonotype was detected a few times. V gene TRBV4-1 combines with J gene TRBJ2-1, with 10 bases matching TRBD2. From germline, CDR1 is MGHRA and CDR2 YSYEKL. The CDR3 is 16 residues long. V lost 1 base and J lost 12; bases outside the gene matches: 12. The CDR3 loop is CASSQGSLAGARGQFF. The CDR3 DNA follows: TGCGCCAGCAGCCAAGGAAGCCTAGCGGGGGCCCGCGGGCAGTTCTTC.

This clonotype has only a few counts. The rearrangement uses TRBV19 and TRBJ1-5, with 8 bases that match TRBD1. CDR1 and CDR2 from the germline V gene are LNHDA and SQIVND (reference sequence). Unmatched junction bases numbered 15, after V lost 3 bases and J lost 5 bases. This CDR3 is 18 amino acids long. CDR3 region: CASSMSYPGGSSDQPQHF. The DNA of the CDR3 is TGTGCCAGTAGTATGTCTTACCCAGGGGGCTCCTCTGATCAGCCCCAGCATTTT.

This clonotype was seen many times. This rearrangement joins TRBV10-1 to TRBJ2-7, with D possibly matching TRBD1 (7 bases). Germline lookup yields CDR1 WNHNN and CDR2 SYGVQD (reference sequence). This CDR3 contains 14 residues. V lost 3 bases to trimming and J lost 5 bases, with 14 bases between them. The CDR3 loop is CASSELGRGDEQYF. The CDR3, as DNA: TGCGCCAGCAGTGAATTGGGCAGGGGGGACGAGCAGTACTTC.

In its sample, this clonotype was seen many times. This sequence joins TRBV20-1 and TRBJ1-6; TRBD1 matches at 9 bases. Germline CDR1 DFQATT, CDR2 SNEGSKA (reference sequence). V lost 3 bases and J lost 10; bases outside the gene matches: 7. The CDR3 is 14 residues long. CDR3 bases: TGCAGTGCTAGGCCCGGGACAGGGAGCTCACCCCTCCACTTT. Its translation is CSARPGTGSSPLHF.

The V gene is TRBV6-5, the J gene TRBJ2-7, with D perhaps TRBD2 (5 bases). The V and J ends lost 5 bases and 2 bases respectively, with 13 bases between them. The CDR3 consists of 14 residues. Germline loops: CDR1 MNHEY, CDR2 SVGAGI. The CDR3 is CASSHGVVPYEQYF. The CDR3 coding sequence is TGTGCCAGCAGTCACGGGGTAGTACCCTACGAGCAGTACTTC.

This clonotype was seen repeatedly, ten times or more. The DNA for the CDR3 is TGTGCCTGGAGTGGACCCTCGCAGGCTTACACTGAAGCTTTCTTT. Its protein product is CAWSGPSQAYTEAFF. This chain connects TRBV30 to TRBJ1-1; D uncertain. Trimming cost V 1 base and J 3 bases, with 15 bases left between them. Looked up from germline, CDR1 is GTSNPN and CDR2 is SVGIG (reference sequence). The CDR3 totals 15 residues.

At least ten counts were recorded for this clonotype. The chain carries TRBV13 and TRBJ2-7, with unresolved D. Germline CDR1 and CDR2: PRHDT and FYEKMQ (reference sequence). V lost 5 bases, J lost 2 bases, and 4 bases lay in between. CDR3 length equals 11 residues. DNA for the CDR3: TGTGCCAGCAGCAAGGCCTACGAGCAGTACTTC. Translated: CASSKAYEQYF.

On this clonotype: A much larger clone is a single base away; this may be a read error. This chain connects TRBV10-1 to TRBJ2-2, with D hard to call. Germline loops: CDR1 WNHNN, CDR2 SYGVQD (reference sequence). V lost 0 bases and J 0 bases, leaving 8 bases between the germline ends. The CDR3 sequence is 16 residues long. CDR3 region: CASSESTFANTGELFF. In DNA form, the CDR3 reads TGCGCCAGCAGTGAGTCCACTTTCGCGAACACCGGGGAGCTGTTTTTT.

This clonotype occurred many times. The chain has TRBV6-2 or TRBV6-3 and TRBJ2-3; a weak D match, TRBD1 (6 bases). Germline V CDR1 and CDR2: MNHEY, SVGEGT. V lost 5 bases to trimming and J lost 4 bases, with 22 bases between them. The CDR3 is 17 amino acids. The CDR3 spells CASSQAFRLGASDTQYF. Written as DNA, the CDR3 is TGTGCCAGCAGTCAAGCGTTTAGGCTGGGGGCTTCAGATACGCAGTATTTT.